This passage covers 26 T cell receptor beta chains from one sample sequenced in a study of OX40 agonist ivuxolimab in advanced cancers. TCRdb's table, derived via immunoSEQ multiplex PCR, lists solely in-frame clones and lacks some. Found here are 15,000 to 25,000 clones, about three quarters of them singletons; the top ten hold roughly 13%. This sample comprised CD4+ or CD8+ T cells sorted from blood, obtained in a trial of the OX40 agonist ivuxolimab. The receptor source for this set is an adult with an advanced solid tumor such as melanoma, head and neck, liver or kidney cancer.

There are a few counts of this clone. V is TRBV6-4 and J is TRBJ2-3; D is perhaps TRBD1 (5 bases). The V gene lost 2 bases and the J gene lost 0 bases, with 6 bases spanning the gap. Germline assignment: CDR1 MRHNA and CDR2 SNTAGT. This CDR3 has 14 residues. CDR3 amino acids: CASSDQGSTDTQYF. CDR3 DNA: TGTGCCAGCAGTGACCAGGGTAGCACAGATACGCAGTATTTT.

The CDR3 bases are TGTGCCAGCAGACCCGTCCTACAGGAGACCCAGTACTTC. Protein product: CASRPVLQETQYF. The chain is built from TRBV7-3 and TRBJ2-5; D uncertain. Germline values: CDR1 SGHTA, CDR2 FQGTGA. This CDR3 has 13 amino acids. V was trimmed by 6 bases and J by 5 bases, leaving 13 bases between them.

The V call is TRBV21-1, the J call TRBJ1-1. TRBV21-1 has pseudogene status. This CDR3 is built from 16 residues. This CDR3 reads CASSRPGRAPDTEAFF. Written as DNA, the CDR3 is TGTGCCAGCAGCCGCCCGGGACGAGCCCCTGACACTGAAGCTTTCTTT.

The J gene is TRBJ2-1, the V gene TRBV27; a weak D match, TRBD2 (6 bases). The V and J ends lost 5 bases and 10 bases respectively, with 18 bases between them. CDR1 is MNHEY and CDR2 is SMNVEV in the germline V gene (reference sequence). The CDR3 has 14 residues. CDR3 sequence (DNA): TGTGCCAGCAGTCCGGGACTCCCTGGTTGGGAGCAGTTCTTC. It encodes CASSPGLPGWEQFF.

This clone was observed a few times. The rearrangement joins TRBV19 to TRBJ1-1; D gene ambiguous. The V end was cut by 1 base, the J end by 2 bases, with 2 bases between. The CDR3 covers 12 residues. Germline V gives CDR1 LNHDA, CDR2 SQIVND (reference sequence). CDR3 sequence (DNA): TGTGCCAGTAGTATAGGTAACACTGAAGCTTTCTTT. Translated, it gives CASSIGNTEAFF.

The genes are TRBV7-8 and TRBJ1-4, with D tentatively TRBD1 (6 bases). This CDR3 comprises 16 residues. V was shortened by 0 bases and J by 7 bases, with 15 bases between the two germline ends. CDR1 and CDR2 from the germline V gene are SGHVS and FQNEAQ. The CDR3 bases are TGTGCCAGCAGCTTAGCGGTCCGGGGAGGGGGTGAAAAACTGTTTTTT. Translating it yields CASSLAVRGGGEKLFF.

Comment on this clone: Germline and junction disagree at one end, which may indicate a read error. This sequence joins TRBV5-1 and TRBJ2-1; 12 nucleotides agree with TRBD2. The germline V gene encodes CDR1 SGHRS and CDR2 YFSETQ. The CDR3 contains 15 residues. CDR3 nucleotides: TGTGCCAGCAGCTGGGGGACTAGCGGGTACAATGAGCAGTTCTTC. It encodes CASSWGTSGYNEQFF.

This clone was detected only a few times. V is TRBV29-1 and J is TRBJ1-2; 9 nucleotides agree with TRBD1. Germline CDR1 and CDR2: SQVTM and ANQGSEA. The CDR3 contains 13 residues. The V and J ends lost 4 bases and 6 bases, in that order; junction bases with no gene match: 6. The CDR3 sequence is CSVAQDRGHGYTF. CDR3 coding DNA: TGCAGCGTTGCGCAGGACAGGGGACATGGCTACACCTTC.

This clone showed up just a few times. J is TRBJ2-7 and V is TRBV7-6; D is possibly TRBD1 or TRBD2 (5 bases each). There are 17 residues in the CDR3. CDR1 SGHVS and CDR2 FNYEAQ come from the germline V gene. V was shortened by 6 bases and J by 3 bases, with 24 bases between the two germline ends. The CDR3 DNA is TGTGCCAGCAGTTCCACCGGGACCTCCGGCAACTACTACGAGCAGTACTTC. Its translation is CASSSTGTSGNYYEQYF.

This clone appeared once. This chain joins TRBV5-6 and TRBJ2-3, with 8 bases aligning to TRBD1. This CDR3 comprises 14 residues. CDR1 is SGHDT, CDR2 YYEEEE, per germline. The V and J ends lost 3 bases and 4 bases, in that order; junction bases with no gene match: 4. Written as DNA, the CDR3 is TGTGCCAGCAGCTCAGGACAGGGTCCAGATACGCAGTATTTT. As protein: CASSSGQGPDTQYF.

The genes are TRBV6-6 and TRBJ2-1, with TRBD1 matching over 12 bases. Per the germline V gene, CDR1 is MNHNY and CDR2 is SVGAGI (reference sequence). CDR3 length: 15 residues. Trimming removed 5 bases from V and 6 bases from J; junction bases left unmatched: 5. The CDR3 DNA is TGTGCCAGCAGTCCCGGGACAGGGGGCGTCAATGAGCAGTTCTTC. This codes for CASSPGTGGVNEQFF.

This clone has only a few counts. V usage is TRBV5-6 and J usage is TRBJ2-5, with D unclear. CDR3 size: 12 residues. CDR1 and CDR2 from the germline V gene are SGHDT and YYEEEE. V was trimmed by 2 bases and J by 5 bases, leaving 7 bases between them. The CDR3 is CASSFTDETQYF. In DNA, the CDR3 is TGTGCCAGCAGCTTTACCGACGAGACCCAGTACTTC.

This CDR3 reads CASSIQSYEQYF. The CDR3 DNA reads as TGTGCCAGCAGCATCCAGTCCTACGAGCAGTACTTC. The genes are TRBV7-8 and TRBJ2-7; no firm D call. This CDR3 is 12 amino acids long. The germline gives CDR1 SGHVS, CDR2 FQNEAQ. Trimming removed 5 bases from V and 1 base from J, with 6 bases in between.

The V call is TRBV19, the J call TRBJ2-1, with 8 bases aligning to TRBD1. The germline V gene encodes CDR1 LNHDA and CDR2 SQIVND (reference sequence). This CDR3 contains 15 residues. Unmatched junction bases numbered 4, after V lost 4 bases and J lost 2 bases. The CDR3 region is CASSTGTGTYNEQFF. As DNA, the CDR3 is TGTGCCAGTAGTACTGGGACAGGTACCTACAATGAGCAGTTCTTC.

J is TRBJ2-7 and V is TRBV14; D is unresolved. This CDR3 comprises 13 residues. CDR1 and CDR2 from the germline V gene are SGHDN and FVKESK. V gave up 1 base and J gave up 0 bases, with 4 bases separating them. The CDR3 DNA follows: TGTGCCAGCAGCCAAGTGTCCTCCTACGAGCAGTACTTC. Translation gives CASSQVSSYEQYF.

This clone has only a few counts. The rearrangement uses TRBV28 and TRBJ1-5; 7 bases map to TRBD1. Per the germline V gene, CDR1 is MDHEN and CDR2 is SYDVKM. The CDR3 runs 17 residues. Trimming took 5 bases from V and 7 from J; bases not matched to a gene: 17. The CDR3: CASSRPGTAEREQPQHF. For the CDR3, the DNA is TGTGCCAGCAGTCGGCCAGGGACAGCCGAACGTGAACAGCCCCAGCATTTT.

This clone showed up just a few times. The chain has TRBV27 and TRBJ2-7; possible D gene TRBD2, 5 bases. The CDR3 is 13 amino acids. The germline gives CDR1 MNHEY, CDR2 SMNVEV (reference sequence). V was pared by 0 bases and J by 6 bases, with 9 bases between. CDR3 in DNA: TGTGCCAGCAGTTTATCAGGGAGCGGCGAGCAGTACTTC. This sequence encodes CASSLSGSGEQYF.

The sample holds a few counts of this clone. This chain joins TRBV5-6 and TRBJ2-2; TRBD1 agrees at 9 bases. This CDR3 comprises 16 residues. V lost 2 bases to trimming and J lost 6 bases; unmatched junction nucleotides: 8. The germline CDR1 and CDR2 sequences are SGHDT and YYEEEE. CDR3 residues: CASSLLSGTGPGELFF. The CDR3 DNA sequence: TGTGCCAGCAGCTTACTCTCCGGGACAGGGCCCGGGGAGCTGTTTTTT.

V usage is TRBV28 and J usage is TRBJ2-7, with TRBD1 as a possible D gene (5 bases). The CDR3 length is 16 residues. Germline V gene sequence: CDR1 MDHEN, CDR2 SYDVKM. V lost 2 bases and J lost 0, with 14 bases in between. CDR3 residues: CASSLIGGRASYEQYF. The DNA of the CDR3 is TGTGCCAGCAGTTTAATCGGCGGCAGGGCCTCCTACGAGCAGTACTTC.

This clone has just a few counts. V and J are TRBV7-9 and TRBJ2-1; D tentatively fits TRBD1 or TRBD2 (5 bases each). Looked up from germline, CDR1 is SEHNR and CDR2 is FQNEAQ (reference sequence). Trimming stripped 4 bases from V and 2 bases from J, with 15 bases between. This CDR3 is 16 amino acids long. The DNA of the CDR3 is TGTGCCAGCAGCTCCGGTGAGGGCAGGGCCTACAATGAGCAGTTCTTC. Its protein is CASSSGEGRAYNEQFF.

In nucleotides, the CDR3 is TGCAGCGTTGCGGGGCTACTAGCGAGCGTTACAGATACGCAGTATTTT. It is translated as CSVAGLLASVTDTQYF. The rearrangement links TRBV29-1 to TRBJ2-3; 7 nucleotides match TRBD2. The CDR3 extends over 16 amino acids. The ends lost 4 bases at V and 3 bases at J; junction bases unmatched: 13. The germline V gene encodes CDR1 SQVTM and CDR2 ANQGSEA.

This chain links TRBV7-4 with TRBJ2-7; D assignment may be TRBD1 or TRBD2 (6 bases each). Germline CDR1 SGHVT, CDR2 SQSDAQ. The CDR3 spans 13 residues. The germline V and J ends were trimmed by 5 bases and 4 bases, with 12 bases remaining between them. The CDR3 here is CASSPGAGYEQYF. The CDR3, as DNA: TGTGCCAGCAGCCCAGGGGCGGGGTACGAGCAGTACTTC.

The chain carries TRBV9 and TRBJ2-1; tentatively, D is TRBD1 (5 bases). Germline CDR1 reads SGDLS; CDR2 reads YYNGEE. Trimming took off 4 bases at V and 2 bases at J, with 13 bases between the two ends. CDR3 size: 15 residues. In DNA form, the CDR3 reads TGTGCCAGCAGCCCTGGGGCTACAACCTACAATGAGCAGTTCTTC. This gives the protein CASSPGATTYNEQFF.

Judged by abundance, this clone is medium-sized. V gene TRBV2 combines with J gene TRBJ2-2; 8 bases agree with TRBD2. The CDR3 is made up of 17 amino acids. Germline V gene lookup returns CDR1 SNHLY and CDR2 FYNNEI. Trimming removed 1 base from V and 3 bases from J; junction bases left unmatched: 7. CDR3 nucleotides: TGTGCCAGCAGTGAAGAGTTTGGGACTAGTTACACCGGGGAGCTGTTTTTT. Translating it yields CASSEEFGTSYTGELFF.

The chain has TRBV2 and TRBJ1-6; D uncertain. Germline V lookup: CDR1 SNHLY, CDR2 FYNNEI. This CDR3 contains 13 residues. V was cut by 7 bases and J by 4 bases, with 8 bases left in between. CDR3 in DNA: TGTGCCAGCATAATCGATTATAATTCACCCCTCCACTTT. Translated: CASIIDYNSPLHF.

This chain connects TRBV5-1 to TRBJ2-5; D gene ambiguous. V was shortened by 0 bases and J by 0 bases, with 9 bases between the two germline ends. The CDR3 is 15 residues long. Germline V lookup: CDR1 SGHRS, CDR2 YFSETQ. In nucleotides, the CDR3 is TGCGCCAGCAGCTTGGCCAGTACCTACCAAGAGACCCAGTACTTC. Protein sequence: CASSLASTYQETQYF. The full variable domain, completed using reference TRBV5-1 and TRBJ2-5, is KAGVTQTPRYLIKTRGQQVTLSCSPISGHRSVSWYQQTPGQGLQFLFEYFSETQRNKGNFPGRFSGRQFSNSRSEMNVSTLELGDSALYLCASSLASTYQETQYFGPGTRLLVL.